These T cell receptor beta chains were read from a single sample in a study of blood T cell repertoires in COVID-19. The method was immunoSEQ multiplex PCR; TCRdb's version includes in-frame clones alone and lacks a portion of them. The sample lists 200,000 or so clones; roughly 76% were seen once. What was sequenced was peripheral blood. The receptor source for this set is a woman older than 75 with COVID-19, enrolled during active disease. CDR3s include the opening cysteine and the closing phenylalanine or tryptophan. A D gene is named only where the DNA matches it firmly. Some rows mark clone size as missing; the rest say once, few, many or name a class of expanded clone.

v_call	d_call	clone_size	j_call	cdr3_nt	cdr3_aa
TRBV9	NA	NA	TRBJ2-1	TGTGCCAGCAGCACTCGTTCTAGCGCTAGATCCTACAATGAGCAGTTCTTC	CASSTRSSARSYNEQFF
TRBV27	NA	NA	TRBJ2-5	TGTGCCAGCAGACCCGGGGGAGGTCCGACCCAGTACTTC	CASRPGGGPTQYF
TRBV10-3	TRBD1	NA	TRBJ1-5	TGTGCCATCAGTGAGGGGGACAGGTCCAATCAGCCCCAGCATTTT	CAISEGDRSNQPQHF
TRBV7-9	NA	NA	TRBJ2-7	TGTGCCAGCAGCTTAGATGGGGCAGACTACGAGCAGTACTTC	CASSLDGADYEQYF
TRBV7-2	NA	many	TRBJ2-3	TGTGCCAGCAGCTTAGGTCTACCGGGACTTTCTTCGTATTTT	CASSLGLPGLSSYF
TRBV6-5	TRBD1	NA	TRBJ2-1	TGTGCCAGCAGCCCAGACCGGGACAGAGGGCATGAGCAGTTCTTC	CASSPDRDRGHEQFF
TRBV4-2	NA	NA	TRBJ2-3	TGTGCCAGCAGCCAAAATAGGGGCGCAGATACGCAGTATTTT	CASSQNRGADTQYF
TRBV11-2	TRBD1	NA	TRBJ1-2	TGTGCCAGCAGTCCACACAGGGGTGGACTATTTTATGGCTACACCTTC	CASSPHRGGLFYGYTF
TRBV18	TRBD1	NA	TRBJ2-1	TGTGCCAGCTCAGAACAGGGGGCCCCTTACAATGAGCAGTTCTTC	CASSEQGAPYNEQFF
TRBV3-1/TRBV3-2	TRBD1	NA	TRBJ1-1	TGTGCCAGCAGCGCCCGACAGGGGAACACTGAAGCTTTCTTT	CASSARQGNTEAFF
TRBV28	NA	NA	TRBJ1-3	TGTGCCAGCAGTTTATTTGGGGGGTTGTCTGGAAACACCATATATTTT	CASSLFGGLSGNTIYF
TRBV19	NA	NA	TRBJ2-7	TGTGCCAGTAGTATTTTCCAGGGATCCTACGAGCAGTACTTC	CASSIFQGSYEQYF
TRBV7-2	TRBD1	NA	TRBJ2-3	TGTGCCAGCAGCATCGGACAGGGGGGAGGCACAGATACGCAGTATTTT	CASSIGQGGGTDTQYF
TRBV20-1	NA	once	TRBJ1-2	TGCAGTGCTAGTCGTTTACGGGAGCTATATGGCTACACCTTC	CSASRLRELYGYTF
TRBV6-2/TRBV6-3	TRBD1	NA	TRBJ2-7	TGTGCCAGCAGTTACCCGGACAGGGTATCCTACGAGCAGTACTTC	CASSYPDRVSYEQYF